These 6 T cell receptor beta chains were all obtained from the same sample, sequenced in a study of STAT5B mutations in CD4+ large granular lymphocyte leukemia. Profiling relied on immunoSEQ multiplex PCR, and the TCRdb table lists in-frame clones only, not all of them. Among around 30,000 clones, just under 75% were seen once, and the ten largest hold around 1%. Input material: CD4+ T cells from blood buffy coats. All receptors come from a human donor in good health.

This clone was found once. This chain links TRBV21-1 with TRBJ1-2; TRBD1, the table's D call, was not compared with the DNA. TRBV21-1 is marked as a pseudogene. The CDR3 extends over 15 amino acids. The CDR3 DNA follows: TGTGCCAGCAGCAAAAAGCACAGGGATACTAGAGGCTACACCTTC. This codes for CASSKKHRDTRGYTF.

The chain's CDR3 is CASSDRTTQETQYF. The CDR3 DNA reads as TGTGCCAGCAGTGATCGGACAACTCAAGAGACCCAGTACTTC. The V gene is TRBV11-3, the J gene TRBJ2-5, with D possibly TRBD1 on 5 matching bases. Trimming removed 6 bases from V and 2 bases from J, with 13 bases in between. The CDR3 is made up of 14 amino acids. Germline CDR1 SGHNT, CDR2 YENEEA.

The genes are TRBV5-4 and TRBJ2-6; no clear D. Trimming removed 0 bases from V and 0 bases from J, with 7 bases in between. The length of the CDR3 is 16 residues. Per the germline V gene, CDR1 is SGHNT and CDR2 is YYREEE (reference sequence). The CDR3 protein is CASSLASPSGANVLTF. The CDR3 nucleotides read TGTGCCAGCAGCTTGGCCTCCCCCTCTGGGGCCAACGTCCTGACTTTC.

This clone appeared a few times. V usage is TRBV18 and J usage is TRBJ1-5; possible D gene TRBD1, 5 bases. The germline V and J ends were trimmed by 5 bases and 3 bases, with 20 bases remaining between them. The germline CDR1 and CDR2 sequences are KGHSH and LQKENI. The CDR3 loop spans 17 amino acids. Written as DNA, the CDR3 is TGTGCCAGCTCATTTAATTCCGGGACCGCATCCAATCAGCCCCAGCATTTT. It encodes CASSFNSGTASNQPQHF. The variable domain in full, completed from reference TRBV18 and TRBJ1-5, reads NAGVMQNPRHLVRRRGQEARLRCSPMKGHSHVYWYRQLPEEGLKFMVYLQKENIIDESGMPKERFSAEFPKEGPSILRIQQVVRGDSAAYFCASSFNSGTASNQPQHFGDGTRLSIL.

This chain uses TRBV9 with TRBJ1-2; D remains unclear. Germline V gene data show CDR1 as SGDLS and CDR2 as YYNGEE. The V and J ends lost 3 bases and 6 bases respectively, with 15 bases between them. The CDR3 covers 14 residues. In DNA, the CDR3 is TGTGCCAGCAGCGCCTCCCCGCGAGGAGATGGCTACACCTTC. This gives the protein CASSASPRGDGYTF. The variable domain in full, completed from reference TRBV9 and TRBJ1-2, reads DSGVTQTPKHLITATGQRVTLRCSPRSGDLSVYWYQQSLDQGLQFLIQYYNGEERAKGNILERFSAQQFPDLHSELNLSSLELGDSALYFCASSASPRGDGYTFGSGTRLTVV.

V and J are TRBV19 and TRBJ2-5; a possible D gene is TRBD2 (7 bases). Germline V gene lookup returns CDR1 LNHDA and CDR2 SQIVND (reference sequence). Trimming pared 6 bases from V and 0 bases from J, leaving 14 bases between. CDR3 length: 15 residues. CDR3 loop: CASRGGGWYQETQYF. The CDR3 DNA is TGTGCCAGTAGAGGGGGGGGCTGGTACCAAGAGACCCAGTACTTC.